The clone carrying this T cell receptor (beta chain) was seen at least ten times. This entry belongs to a study of prognosis after radiotherapy for stage I lung cancer. Germline CDR1 and CDR2: LNHNV and YYDKDF (reference sequence). The V gene lost 4 bases and the J gene lost 1 base, with 7 bases spanning the gap. The CDR3 is made up of 13 amino acids. Multiplex PCR in two rounds served to amplify TCR beta CDR3 from genomic DNA. With primers specific to each TRBV and TRBJ gene, the first-round PCR was performed. In TCRdb, the multiplex PCR reads were re-called with MiXCR into one record per CDR3 protein. The table has 30,000 to 40,000 distinct CDR3 sequences, less than 40% seen once.

The sequenced sample was PBMCs, obtained before or after stereotactic body radiation therapy (not recorded which). The V call is TRBV15, the J call TRBJ1-1; D is undetermined. The receptor was isolated from a donor aged 50 or older with non-small cell lung cancer. The CDR3 sequence is CATSTDTNTEAFF. For the CDR3, the DNA is TGTGCCACCAGCACCGACACGAACACTGAAGCTTTCTTT.